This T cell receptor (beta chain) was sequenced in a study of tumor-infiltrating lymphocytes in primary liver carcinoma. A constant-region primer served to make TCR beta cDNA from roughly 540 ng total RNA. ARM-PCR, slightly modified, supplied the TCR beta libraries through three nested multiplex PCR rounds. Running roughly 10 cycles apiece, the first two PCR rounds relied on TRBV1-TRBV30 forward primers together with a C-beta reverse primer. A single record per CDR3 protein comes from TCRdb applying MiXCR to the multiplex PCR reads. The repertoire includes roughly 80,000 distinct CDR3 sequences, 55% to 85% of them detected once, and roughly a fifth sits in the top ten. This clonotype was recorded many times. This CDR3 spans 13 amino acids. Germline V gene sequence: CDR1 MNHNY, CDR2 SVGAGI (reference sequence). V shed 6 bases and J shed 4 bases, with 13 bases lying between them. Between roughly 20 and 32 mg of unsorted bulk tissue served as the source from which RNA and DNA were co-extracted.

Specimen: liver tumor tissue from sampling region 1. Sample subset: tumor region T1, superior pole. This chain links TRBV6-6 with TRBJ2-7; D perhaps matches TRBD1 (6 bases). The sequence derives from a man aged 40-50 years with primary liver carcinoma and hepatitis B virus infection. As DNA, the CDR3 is TGTGCCAGCAGCCGATCACAGGGATACGAGCAGTACTTC. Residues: CASSRSQGYEQYF.